This T cell receptor beta chain is from a study of identical twins. Overall study results and limits: Because invariant MAIT and iNKT cells could be present, zero-insertion analyses could be partly confounded. In cord blood, abundant beta clonotypes had fewer insertions; memory showed no trend. The study based its conclusions on cross-sectional statistical analysis and did not follow the same donors.

A universal primer binding site was introduced by template switching. The final cDNA contained unique molecular identifiers. From the 5' RACE reads, TCRdb called clonotypes with MiXCR, one entry per CDR3 protein. The data hold 1.5 million or so distinct CDR3 sequences, with roughly a third observed a single time. The CDR3 contains 16 residues. Germline CDR1 LGHDT, CDR2 YNNKEL (reference sequence). The J segment lost 2 bases and the V segment lost 2 bases, leaving 6 bases of the junction unmatched. Only a few counts were recorded for this clonotype. Its specificity is not known. The receptor's source is a newborn girl in good health. This chain connects TRBV3-1 to TRBJ2-1, with 7 bases identical to TRBD2. Material for sequencing was cord blood. In DNA, the CDR3 is TGTGCCAGCAGCCAATCGATAGCGGGTACCTACAATGAGCAGTTCTTC. It yields the protein CASSQSIAGTYNEQFF.